The following is a T cell receptor beta chain sequence with its context. The antigen is undetermined. The data were taken from a study of CD8+ T cells in alopecia areata. Overall study: Oral tofacitinib, 5 to 10 mg twice daily, was given in an open-label trial. Study-level results: Under tofacitinib, fewer expanded CD8+ clones appeared among the top 100 scalp clones. Researchers say the link of baseline CD8+ expansion to response remains uncertain, with one nonresponder. A great number of expanded lesional clones endured in scalp and blood during tofacitinib.

Treatment given: oral pan-JAK inhibitor, 5-10 mg twice daily. Reverse transcribed after extraction, RNA yielded cDNA as the sequencing template. Some clones are missing from TCRdb's copy, which holds only in-frame ones; the method was immunoSEQ multiplex PCR. The table includes 150,000 to 200,000 clones, around three fifths detected once. CDR3 length equals 13 residues. V shed 4 bases, J shed 11 bases, and the junction held 9 bases outside the gene matches. In germline, CDR1 is MGHDK, CDR2 SYGVNS. The source is a human donor with alopecia areata. The specimen was CD4+ T cells sorted from blood, collected around week 49, from a patient treated with tofacitinib. V and J are TRBV25-1 and TRBJ1-1; 8 nucleotides line up with TRBD1. CDR3 DNA: TGTGCCAGCAGTGGGGGACCAGGGGGCTACGCTTTCTTT. Amino acids: CASSGGPGGYAFF.